The 9 T cell receptor beta chains reported below all come from one sample, sequenced in a study of siplizumab effects on memory and regulatory T cells (dated by TCRdb to about 2019). The library was prepared using the immunoSEQ multiplex PCR assay. This is the immuneACCESS table as TCRdb keeps it, with only in-frame sequences that have V and J called. A part of the clones is gone; compared with another copy, unresolved V genes explain less than half, and the rest is unexplained. Present in this sample are some 120,000 clones, 90% to 95% of which were seen just once. The ten top clones hold roughly 0.16% of the sample. The material sequenced was non-Treg CD4+ T cells sorted from blood. The cell subset or site label on this specimen signifies: FACS-sorted unstimulated CD4+ non-regulatory T cells. These receptors all stem from a human donor in good health.

V is TRBV28 and J is TRBJ1-2, with D perhaps matching TRBD1 (6 bases). The CDR3 sequence is 13 residues long. Per the germline V gene, CDR1 is MDHEN and CDR2 is SYDVKM. V was trimmed by 3 bases and J by 4 bases, leaving 9 bases between them. CDR3 residues: CASSFRGGYGYTF. CDR3 DNA: TGTGCCAGCAGTTTTAGGGGGGGCTATGGCTACACCTTC.

This clone was found a few times. The V call is TRBV6-5, the J call TRBJ1-5, with 8 bases lining up with TRBD1. CDR1 MNHEY and CDR2 SVGAGI come from the germline V gene. The CDR3 consists of 13 residues. V shed 6 bases and J 6 bases; nucleotides not matched to a gene: 4. CDR3 in amino acids: CASRDRVGQPQHF. Here the CDR3 DNA reads TGTGCCAGCAGGGACAGGGTCGGTCAGCCCCAGCATTTT.

The V gene is TRBV2, the J gene TRBJ1-2, with D unclear. This CDR3 comprises 14 residues. Between the trimmed V and J ends, which lost 3 bases and 9 bases, there was a span of 17 bases. Germline CDR1 is SNHLY and CDR2 is FYNNEI. The CDR3 nucleotides read TGTGCCAGCAGTGACGAGGCTGGTGTGTTTAGCTACACCTTC. Translated: CASSDEAGVFSYTF.

The J gene is TRBJ2-7, the V gene TRBV5-6, with 8 bases lining up with TRBD1. The V segment lost 3 bases and the J segment 3 bases; nucleotides outside the gene matches: 2. The CDR3 runs 13 residues. Germline V CDR1 and CDR2: SGHDT, YYEEEE. As DNA, the CDR3 is TGTGCCAGCAGCTACGACAGGGGCTACGAGCAGTACTTC. Protein product: CASSYDRGYEQYF. Full variable domain (outside the CDR3, taken from reference TRBV5-6 and TRBJ2-7): DAGVTQSPTHLIKTRGQQVTLRCSPKSGHDTVSWYQQALGQGPQFIFQYYEEEERQRGNFPDRFSGHQFPNYSSELNVNALLLGDSALYLCASSYDRGYEQYFGPGTRLTVT.

The J gene is TRBJ2-7, the V gene TRBV18; TRBD2 matches 13 bases. The CDR3 has 17 amino acids. J was trimmed by 2 bases and V by 0 bases; bases with no gene match: 4. The germline V gene has CDR1 KGHSH and CDR2 LQKENI. The CDR3 is CASSPPYGTSGTYEQYF. CDR3 coding DNA: TGTGCCAGCTCACCACCATATGGGACTAGCGGGACCTACGAGCAGTACTTC. The entire variable domain, with the rest obtained from reference TRBV18 and TRBJ2-7, is as follows: NAGVMQNPRHLVRRRGQEARLRCSPMKGHSHVYWYRQLPEEGLKFMVYLQKENIIDESGMPKERFSAEFPKEGPSILRIQQVVRGDSAAYFCASSPPYGTSGTYEQYFGPGTRLTVT.

This sequence joins TRBV18 and TRBJ2-2, with 8 bases aligning to TRBD2. The CDR3 has 15 residues. With V trimmed by 5 bases and J by 0 bases, 2 bases remained unmatched. In germline, CDR1 is KGHSH, CDR2 LQKENI. CDR3 sequence: CASSAGGANTGELFF. DNA for the CDR3: TGTGCCAGCTCAGCCGGGGGGGCGAACACCGGGGAGCTGTTTTTT. Full variable domain (rest looked up from reference TRBV18 and TRBJ2-2): NAGVMQNPRHLVRRRGQEARLRCSPMKGHSHVYWYRQLPEEGLKFMVYLQKENIIDESGMPKERFSAEFPKEGPSILRIQQVVRGDSAAYFCASSAGGANTGELFFGEGSRLTVL.

This sequence joins TRBV18 and TRBJ2-1; 7 nucleotides match TRBD1. This CDR3 region has 13 residues. The V and J ends lost 6 bases and 5 bases, in that order; junction bases with no gene match: 4. CDR1 KGHSH and CDR2 LQKENI come from the germline V gene. CDR3 coding DNA: TGTGCCAGCTCTCCGACAGGGAACAATGAGCAGTTCTTC. Translating gives CASSPTGNNEQFF.

The V and J genes are TRBV7-9 and TRBJ1-2; D ambiguous. CDR1 and CDR2 from the germline V gene are SEHNR and FQNEAQ (reference sequence). The V and J ends lost 2 bases and 3 bases respectively, with 4 bases between them. This CDR3 region has 12 residues. The CDR3 loop is CASSLSHYGYTF. The DNA of the CDR3 is TGTGCCAGCAGCTTAAGTCACTATGGCTACACCTTC.

The chain links TRBV19 to TRBJ2-2; the match to TRBD1 covers 10 bases. V lost 11 bases to trimming and J lost 7 bases; unmatched junction nucleotides: 13. The CDR3 spans 15 residues. CDR1 and CDR2 (germline): LNHDA, SQIVND (reference sequence). For the CDR3, the DNA is TGTGCCTGCGGAGGACAGGGGGTCCCAAGCGGGGAGCTGTTTTTT. This sequence encodes CACGGQGVPSGELFF.